The clone carrying this T cell receptor (beta chain) came up a few times. The data were taken from a study of T-cell memory formation after mild COVID-19. Per germline, CDR1 SGDLS and CDR2 YYNGEE. The J segment lost 2 bases and the V segment lost 4 bases, leaving 11 bases of the junction unmatched. The CDR3 totals 17 residues. MiXCR, applied by TCRdb to the 5' RACE reads, yields one record per CDR3 protein. The sample has roughly 480,000 distinct CDR3 sequences; more than 20% are singletons. The source of this sequence is an adult woman who had mild COVID-19 (a few samples of this study predate the infection). Cell type and time point are not known. The sequenced sample consisted of PBMCs or a T cell subset sorted from them (not recorded which). The rearrangement joins TRBV9 to TRBJ2-7; 11 positions agree with TRBD1. CDR3 coding DNA: TGTGCCAGCAGCCCCGGGACAGGGGGTCGACGAACCTACGAGCAGTACTTC. Amino acids: CASSPGTGGRRTYEQYF.